Below, 24 T cell receptor beta chains from the same sample are listed, as sequenced in a study of cytomegalovirus exposure and HLA in healthy donors. Sequencing used immunoSEQ multiplex PCR; TCRdb keeps in-frame clones, though not all of them. The sample contains about 98,000 clones, less than 90% of which appear only once. The sequenced sample was PBMCs. The receptors were gathered from a man younger than 30 in good health and CMV-seropositive.

This clone occurred a few times. The chain recombines TRBV7-6 with TRBJ2-7; 11 bases are a match to TRBD2. CDR3 length: 17 amino acids. Losses at the gene ends were 1 base for V and 5 bases for J; bases not matched to a gene: 10. Germline loops: CDR1 SGHVS, CDR2 FNYEAQ. The CDR3 nucleotides read TGTGCCAGCAGCTTAGGGGTAGCGGGAGGGCCTATGGACGAGCAGTACTTC. Translating gives CASSLGVAGGPMDEQYF. Supplemented by reference TRBV7-6 and TRBJ2-7, the full variable domain reads GAGVSQSPRYKVTKRGQDVALRCDPISGHVSLYWYRQALGQGPEFLTYFNYEAQQDKSGLPNDRFSAERPEGSISTLTIQRTEQRDSAMYRCASSLGVAGGPMDEQYFGPGTRLTVT.

This chain uses TRBV29-1 with TRBJ2-3, with 8 nucleotides matching TRBD2. CDR1 SQVTM and CDR2 ANQGSEA come from the germline V gene. This CDR3 region has 15 residues. V lost 3 bases, J lost 0 bases, and 5 bases stayed unmatched. The CDR3 coding sequence is TGCAGCGTTGATGAACTAGCGGATAGCACAGATACGCAGTATTTT. Translation: CSVDELADSTDTQYF.

This chain joins TRBV7-2 and TRBJ1-2, with 7 bases matching TRBD1. V was clipped by 1 base and J by 6 bases; unmatched bases: 8. The germline V gene encodes CDR1 SGHTA and CDR2 FQGNSA. The CDR3 length is 15 residues. CDR3 region: CASSLGKGAQHGYTF. DNA of the CDR3: TGTGCCAGCAGCTTAGGGAAGGGGGCGCAACATGGCTACACCTTC.

The chain employs TRBV10-3 and TRBJ2-3, with D hard to call. V gave up 0 bases and J gave up 6 bases, with 7 bases separating them. This CDR3 comprises 13 residues. CDR1 ENHRY and CDR2 SYGVKD come from the germline V gene. CDR3 in DNA: TGTGCCATCAGTGAGTCGGTAGAGGATACGCAGTATTTT. Translating it yields CAISESVEDTQYF.

This clone was found once. The chain has TRBV6-4 and TRBJ2-3, with a weak D call TRBD2 (6 bases). V lost 2 bases to trimming and J lost 3 bases, with 9 bases between them. This CDR3 has 14 residues. The germline V gene has CDR1 MRHNA and CDR2 SNTAGT. The chain's CDR3 is CASSDTGVTDTQYF. CDR3 sequence (DNA): TGTGCCAGCAGTGACACGGGAGTGACAGATACGCAGTATTTT.

V gene TRBV29-1 combines with J gene TRBJ2-7; 10 bases map to TRBD2. Trimming took 1 base from V and 3 from J; bases not matched to a gene: 12. The CDR3 is 17 amino acids. The germline V gene encodes CDR1 SQVTM and CDR2 ANQGSEA. The CDR3 spells CSVEGGSGRSRDYEQYF. As DNA, the CDR3 is TGCAGCGTTGAAGGAGGTAGCGGGAGGTCCCGTGACTACGAGCAGTACTTC.

As DNA, the CDR3 is TGTGCCAGCAGTTACTCGAGTTCGACAGGGTCTGAAAAACTGTTTTTT. Protein sequence: CASSYSSSTGSEKLFF. The J gene is TRBJ1-4, the V gene TRBV6-5; 7 bases map to TRBD1. Germline loops: CDR1 MNHEY, CDR2 SVGAGI. Germline trimming cut 0 bases from V and 7 bases from J; bases unmatched to any gene: 8. CDR3 size: 16 residues.

V gene TRBV6-7 combines with J gene TRBJ2-3; weak D call: TRBD2 (5 bases). TRBV6-7 counts as an open reading frame of uncertain function. Trimming stripped 2 bases from V and 0 bases from J, with 18 bases between. The CDR3 runs to 18 residues. CDR3 sequence reads: CASSYRRITRYSTDTQYF. CDR3 DNA: TGTGCCAGCAGTTACCGCCGAATAACTAGGTATAGCACAGATACGCAGTATTTT.

This clone appeared a single time. The chain uses TRBV28 and TRBJ2-7; 8 bases fit TRBD1. The V gene's germline CDR1 is MDHEN and CDR2 SYDVKM. The ends lost 2 bases at V and 7 bases at J; junction bases unmatched: 13. This CDR3 has 16 residues. This CDR3 is CASSLPQGANSREQYF. The CDR3 DNA reads as TGTGCCAGCAGTTTACCCCAGGGGGCTAACTCGAGGGAGCAGTACTTC.

This chain connects TRBV7-6 to TRBJ2-3; TRBD2 agrees at 8 bases. Trimming cost V 5 bases and J 5 bases; bases outside gene matches: 9. The CDR3 is 15 residues long. CDR1 is SGHVS, CDR2 FNYEAQ, per germline. In nucleotides, the CDR3 is TGTGCCAGCAGCCGGACGCGGGGGGCAATAGATACGCAGTATTTT. Its translation is CASSRTRGAIDTQYF. Complete variable domain (other parts from reference TRBV7-6 and TRBJ2-3): GAGVSQSPRYKVTKRGQDVALRCDPISGHVSLYWYRQALGQGPEFLTYFNYEAQQDKSGLPNDRFSAERPEGSISTLTIQRTEQRDSAMYRCASSRTRGAIDTQYFGPGTRLTVL.

The rearrangement links TRBV7-2 to TRBJ1-1; TRBD1 matches at 7 bases. V was clipped by 3 bases and J by 1 base; unmatched bases: 5. CDR3 size: 15 residues. Germline V gene data show CDR1 as SGHTA and CDR2 as FQGNSA. The CDR3 DNA reads as TGTGCCAGCAGCTTCTCGGGACAGTCGAACACTGAAGCTTTCTTT. The encoded protein is CASSFSGQSNTEAFF.

The chain has TRBV6-6 and TRBJ1-1, with 8 bases matching TRBD1. The V gene end was trimmed by 0 bases and the J gene end by 4 bases; junction bases not matched to a gene: 7. Looked up from germline, CDR1 is MNHNY and CDR2 is SVGAGI (reference sequence). This CDR3 is 16 amino acids long. The CDR3 is CASSYSTPGQGTEAFF. The CDR3 coding sequence is TGTGCCAGCAGTTACTCGACCCCCGGACAGGGCACTGAAGCTTTCTTT.

This chain's CDR3 is CASSFLGQGKTYEQYF. The CDR3 DNA reads as TGTGCCAGCAGTTTCTTAGGGCAGGGCAAAACCTACGAGCAGTACTTC. The gene calls are TRBV28 and TRBJ2-7, with D tentatively TRBD1 (5 bases). V was pared by 3 bases and J by 2 bases, with 17 bases between. The CDR3 runs to 16 residues. Germline loops: CDR1 MDHEN, CDR2 SYDVKM.

V gene TRBV28 combines with J gene TRBJ2-7; 7 bases line up with TRBD2. The CDR3 covers 14 residues. V trimming: 7 bases; J trimming: 0 bases; junction bases outside the gene matches: 6. Germline CDR1 and CDR2: MDHEN and SYDVKM. CDR3 loop: CASTTGLPSYEQYF. The CDR3 coding sequence is TGTGCCAGCACGACGGGACTACCCTCCTACGAGCAGTACTTC.

The rearrangement uses TRBV7-9 and TRBJ2-5; D remains ambiguous. Germline V CDR1 and CDR2: SEHNR, FQNEAQ (reference sequence). The CDR3 runs 13 residues. V dropped 2 bases and J dropped 3 bases, with 7 bases sitting between them. The CDR3 nucleotides are TGTGCCAGCAGCTTACCCGCAGAAGAGACCCAGTACTTC. This codes for CASSLPAEETQYF.

The chain links TRBV27 to TRBJ2-2; 7 bases are shared with TRBD1. J was trimmed by 1 base and V by 8 bases; bases with no gene match: 1. The CDR3 length is 13 residues. Germline V gives CDR1 MNHEY, CDR2 SMNVEV (reference sequence). The CDR3 DNA reads as TGTGCCAGCTGGGACAGGAACACCGGGGAGCTGTTTTTT. The encoded protein is CASWDRNTGELFF.

The rearrangement links TRBV6-5 to TRBJ2-7; 7 positions match TRBD1. The V segment lost 0 bases and the J segment 2 bases; nucleotides outside the gene matches: 4. Germline V gives CDR1 MNHEY, CDR2 SVGAGI. CDR3 length equals 15 residues. CDR3 sequence (DNA): TGTGCCAGCAGTTACTCGACGGGACAGACCTACGAGCAGTACTTC. Translated, it gives CASSYSTGQTYEQYF.

The CDR3 protein is CASSFGRGDTEAFF. The CDR3 nucleotides are TGTGCCAGCAGCTTCGGCAGGGGGGACACTGAAGCTTTCTTT. The rearrangement links TRBV5-4 to TRBJ1-1, with 7 bases that match TRBD1. Trimming took 2 bases from V and 3 from J; bases not matched to a gene: 4. Germline V CDR1 and CDR2: SGHNT, YYREEE (reference sequence). The CDR3 is 14 residues long. Together with reference TRBV5-4 and TRBJ1-1, the CDR3 gives the full variable domain: ETGVTQSPTHLIKTRGQQVTLRCSSQSGHNTVSWYQQALGQGPQFIFQYYREEENGRGNFPPRFSGLQFPNYSSELNVNALELDDSALYLCASSFGRGDTEAFFGQGTRLTVV.

This clone was counted a few times. The chain employs TRBV19 and TRBJ1-1, with 7 bases that match TRBD1. CDR1 LNHDA and CDR2 SQIVND come from the germline V gene (reference sequence). The length of the CDR3 is 15 residues. Losses at the gene ends were 4 bases for V and 0 bases for J; bases not matched to a gene: 5. The CDR3 nucleotides read TGTGCCAGTAGTAGGGACAGCTCCATGAACACTGAAGCTTTCTTT. Its translation is CASSRDSSMNTEAFF.

This chain links TRBV5-1 with TRBJ1-5, with 7 bases aligning to TRBD1. This CDR3 spans 16 amino acids. Trimming removed 0 bases from V and 1 base from J; junction bases left unmatched: 4. Germline V CDR1 and CDR2: SGHRS, YFSETQ. DNA for the CDR3: TGCGCCAGCAGCTTGGGGTCAGGGGGGAGCAATCAGCCCCAGCATTTT. Translation: CASSLGSGGSNQPQHF. The full variable domain, completed using reference TRBV5-1 and TRBJ1-5, is KAGVTQTPRYLIKTRGQQVTLSCSPISGHRSVSWYQQTPGQGLQFLFEYFSETQRNKGNFPGRFSGRQFSNSRSEMNVSTLELGDSALYLCASSLGSGGSNQPQHFGDGTRLSIL.

The chain joins TRBV2 to TRBJ2-5, with 7 bases matching TRBD2. The CDR3 is 13 residues long. Germline V lookup: CDR1 SNHLY, CDR2 FYNNEI. Germline trimming cut 6 bases from V and 3 bases from J; bases unmatched to any gene: 4. The DNA of the CDR3 is TGTGCCAGCAGCCGGGACTACGAAGAGACCCAGTACTTC. It is translated as CASSRDYEETQYF.

The V gene is TRBV6-1, the J gene TRBJ2-1; maybe TRBD1 (5 bases). The CDR3 runs to 14 residues. Germline V gives CDR1 MNHNS, CDR2 SASEGT. The V end lost 2 bases, the J end lost 12 bases, and 17 bases lay between the germline ends. Here the CDR3 reads CASSETGTPYVQFF. CDR3 in DNA: TGTGCCAGCAGTGAAACAGGTACTCCCTACGTGCAGTTCTTC.

The rearrangement joins TRBV5-1 to TRBJ2-2; D uncertain. Trimming took off 3 bases at V and 0 bases at J, with 12 bases between the two ends. The germline V gene has CDR1 SGHRS and CDR2 YFSETQ. The CDR3 contains 16 residues. The CDR3: CASSWYRHPNTGELFF. CDR3 bases: TGCGCCAGCAGCTGGTACCGACACCCGAACACCGGGGAGCTGTTTTTT.

The CDR3 nucleotides read TGCGCCAGCAGCCCAAATCCGGGACAGGGATTCGATGAGCAGTTCTTC. Protein: CASSPNPGQGFDEQFF. The chain employs TRBV5-1 and TRBJ2-1, with 9 bases matching TRBD1. Germline CDR1 reads SGHRS; CDR2 reads YFSETQ. This CDR3 region has 16 residues. V gave up 4 bases and J gave up 8 bases; unmatched junction bases: 13.